This T cell receptor beta chain was identified during a study of OX40 agonist ivuxolimab in advanced cancers. Whole-study context: Mean age about 60 years, range about 20 to 79; about 85% male.

Exclusion of a patient followed from autoimmune disease history or systemic immunosuppression. Sampling times: baseline, cycle 4 day 1, cycle 7 day 1. Data came from immunoSEQ multiplex PCR; TCRdb stores just in-frame clones and leaves some out. The sample contains about 85,000 clones, around 84% of which appear only once. The CDR3 has 13 amino acids. In germline, CDR1 is SQVTM, CDR2 ANQGSEA. The sample in question was CD4+ or CD8+ T cells sorted from blood, obtained in a trial of the OX40 agonist ivuxolimab. V and J are TRBV29-1 and TRBJ2-3; 9 bases line up with TRBD1. The TCR comes from an adult with an advanced solid tumor such as melanoma, head and neck, liver or kidney cancer. Here the CDR3 DNA reads TGCACAGTCGACAGGGGGAGCACAGATACGCAGTATTTT. Its protein product is CTVDRGSTDTQYF.